These 19 T cell receptor beta chains originate from one sample sequenced in a study of blood T cell repertoires in COVID-19. The data were produced by immunoSEQ multiplex PCR, yet TCRdb's version contains in-frame clones alone and is incomplete. Counted here are a few hundred thousand clones, 92% occurring once; the ten biggest clones make up around a sixth. The sequenced sample was PBMCs or T cells enriched from blood (not recorded which). The receptors come from a woman in her 30s who had recovered from COVID-19.

The chain recombines TRBV4-2 with TRBJ2-3, with D possibly matching TRBD2 (6 bases). Germline values: CDR1 LGHNA, CDR2 YNFKEQ. With 1 base removed from V and 7 bases from J, the gap between germline ends came to 21 bases. The CDR3 covers 17 residues. This CDR3 is CASSQVGGASVWYTQYF. The CDR3 DNA sequence: TGTGCCAGCAGCCAAGTTGGAGGGGCTAGCGTTTGGTATACGCAGTATTTT.

The genes are TRBV4-1 and TRBJ2-1; D is possibly TRBD1 (6 bases). The V end was cut by 4 bases, the J end by 10 bases, with 20 bases between. CDR3 length: 15 residues. CDR1 and CDR2 (germline): MGHRA, YSYEKL. The CDR3 bases are TGCGCCAGCAGCCCTAGTCAGGGGCCGGAGAGAGAGCAGTTCTTC. Amino acid sequence: CASSPSQGPEREQFF.

In this sample, this clone turned up once. The chain combines TRBV3-1 (or the pseudogene TRBV3-2) with TRBJ2-7, with TRBD2 matching over 13 bases. The germline V gene encodes CDR1 LGHDT and CDR2 YNNKEL (reference sequence). Trimming took 2 bases from V and 2 from J; bases not matched to a gene: 3. The CDR3 loop spans 16 amino acids. For the CDR3, the DNA is TGTGCCAGCAGCCAATGGACTAGCGGGAGCCCCTACGAGCAGTACTTC. Amino acids: CASSQWTSGSPYEQYF.

V gene TRBV6-5 combines with J gene TRBJ2-1, with a weak D call TRBD1 (5 bases). Germline CDR1 MNHEY, CDR2 SVGAGI. The CDR3 is 14 residues long. The V gene lost 2 bases and the J gene lost 4 bases, with 9 bases spanning the gap. The chain's CDR3 is CASSYGQGYNEQFF. The DNA for the CDR3 is TGTGCCAGCAGTTACGGGCAGGGTTACAATGAGCAGTTCTTC.

The chain carries TRBV7-9 and TRBJ2-7; TRBD2 matches at 8 bases. V lost 5 bases to trimming and J lost 0 bases; unmatched junction nucleotides: 9. CDR3 size: 16 residues. Germline values: CDR1 SEHNR, CDR2 FQNEAQ (reference sequence). Here the CDR3 reads CASSESSGRSSYEQYF. CDR3 coding DNA: TGTGCCAGCAGCGAGTCTAGCGGGCGAAGCTCCTACGAGCAGTACTTC.

V usage is TRBV9 and J usage is TRBJ1-4; TRBD1 is a possible D gene (6 bases). Trimming stripped 4 bases from V and 2 bases from J, with 9 bases between. Germline V gives CDR1 SGDLS, CDR2 YYNGEE. This CDR3 has 14 residues. In DNA form, the CDR3 reads TGTGCCAGCAGCCCCGGACAGACTAATGAAAAACTGTTTTTT. It is translated as CASSPGQTNEKLFF.

This chain links TRBV5-1 with TRBJ2-4; 7 nucleotides agree with TRBD1. The CDR3 totals 16 residues. After removal of 4 bases from V and 9 bases from J, the junction contained 16 bases not matched to a gene. Germline CDR1 is SGHRS and CDR2 is YFSETQ. CDR3 coding DNA: TGCGCCAGCAGCCCCCACTTAGACAGGGCAAGAAGCATTCAGTACTTC. Protein: CASSPHLDRARSIQYF. Using reference TRBV5-1 and TRBJ2-4 for the parts outside the CDR3, the full variable domain is KAGVTQTPRYLIKTRGQQVTLSCSPISGHRSVSWYQQTPGQGLQFLFEYFSETQRNKGNFPGRFSGRQFSNSRSEMNVSTLELGDSALYLCASSPHLDRARSIQYFGAGTRLSVL.

This chain uses TRBV9 with TRBJ1-2; no firm D call. The V gene's germline CDR1 is SGDLS and CDR2 YYNGEE. The CDR3 length is 13 residues. Trimming shortened V by 6 bases and J by 1 base, and 10 bases separated the two germline ends. CDR3 sequence (DNA): TGTGCCAGCACCCCGGGAGATAACTATGGCTACACCTTC. It codes for CASTPGDNYGYTF.

The gene calls are TRBV2 and TRBJ2-1, with TRBD2 identical over 9 bases. The CDR3 covers 16 residues. Germline values: CDR1 SNHLY, CDR2 FYNNEI. V trimming: 4 bases; J trimming: 0 bases; junction bases outside the gene matches: 4. The CDR3, as DNA: TGTGCCAGCAGTGCTCCACTAGCGGGCTCCTACAATGAGCAGTTCTTC. It yields the protein CASSAPLAGSYNEQFF.

This rearrangement joins TRBV7-3 to TRBJ1-5; no firm D call. With 1 base removed from V and 7 bases from J, the gap between germline ends came to 14 bases. The CDR3 runs to 15 residues. Looked up from germline, CDR1 is SGHTA and CDR2 is FQGTGA. The CDR3 region has the DNA TGTGCCAGCAGCTTAATCCGGGATGCGGGGCAGCCCCAGCATTTT. Protein product: CASSLIRDAGQPQHF.

This clone was detected once. V is TRBV9 and J is TRBJ1-1; unclear D gene. The germline CDR1 and CDR2 sequences are SGDLS and YYNGEE. Between the trimmed V and J ends, which lost 4 bases and 4 bases, there was a span of 14 bases. The CDR3 has 14 residues. The CDR3 coding sequence is TGTGCCAGCAGCCTCACTACCGGGTTCACTGAAGCTTTCTTT. It is translated as CASSLTTGFTEAFF. Looking up the rest from reference TRBV9 and TRBJ1-1 gives the full variable domain: DSGVTQTPKHLITATGQRVTLRCSPRSGDLSVYWYQQSLDQGLQFLIQYYNGEERAKGNILERFSAQQFPDLHSELNLSSLELGDSALYFCASSLTTGFTEAFFGQGTRLTVV.

The gene calls are TRBV28 and TRBJ1-2, with TRBD1 identical over 9 bases. The J segment lost 7 bases and the V segment lost 6 bases, leaving 9 bases of the junction unmatched. Germline CDR1 MDHEN, CDR2 SYDVKM. CDR3 length: 14 amino acids. DNA of the CDR3: TGTGCCAGCAGCCCCGGGACAGGGCCGTCTGGCTACACCTTC. Its translation: CASSPGTGPSGYTF.

The gene calls are TRBV4-1 and TRBJ2-2, with 7 nucleotides matching TRBD2. CDR1 and CDR2 (germline): MGHRA, YSYEKL. With V trimmed by 1 base and J by 4 bases, 3 bases remained unmatched. The CDR3 runs to 15 residues. The CDR3 bases are TGCGCCAGCAGCCAAGCGAGGGAGGGCACCGGGGAGCTGTTTTTT. It is translated as CASSQAREGTGELFF.

V and J are TRBV29-1 and TRBJ2-5; TRBD2 matches at 9 bases. The CDR3 is 15 residues long. V was pared by 5 bases and J by 1 base, with 8 bases of the junction left unmatched. Germline assignment: CDR1 SQVTM and CDR2 ANQGSEA. The CDR3 DNA is TGCAGCGTTTTGGGGGCTAGCGGGATCCAAGAGACCCAGTACTTC. This sequence encodes CSVLGASGIQETQYF.

J is TRBJ1-1 and V is TRBV5-6; possibly TRBD1 for D (6 bases). CDR3 size: 14 residues. V gave up 6 bases and J gave up 1 base, with 13 bases separating them. Per the germline V gene, CDR1 is SGHDT and CDR2 is YYEEEE. The DNA of the CDR3 is TGTGCCAGCATCTGGGGACACGCGAACACTGAAGCTTTCTTT. It specifies CASIWGHANTEAFF.

The chain couples TRBV7-2 to TRBJ1-1; D gene uncertain. V lost 3 bases and J 0 bases, leaving 8 bases between the germline ends. This CDR3 has 14 residues. From germline, CDR1 is SGHTA and CDR2 FQGNSA. For the CDR3, the DNA is TGTGCCAGCAGCTTCGGGTGGGTGAACACTGAAGCTTTCTTT. It codes for CASSFGWVNTEAFF.

This sequence joins TRBV7-2 and TRBJ1-1, with D maybe TRBD1 (6 bases). This CDR3 has 15 residues. The germline V gene has CDR1 SGHTA and CDR2 FQGNSA. V lost 5 bases and J 4 bases, leaving 17 bases between the germline ends. The CDR3 loop reads CASSASTGMSTEAFF. In DNA, the CDR3 is TGTGCCAGCAGCGCATCAACAGGGATGAGCACTGAAGCTTTCTTT.

J is TRBJ2-7 and V is TRBV7-9, with 9 bases lining up with TRBD1. This CDR3 spans 14 amino acids. The ends lost 5 bases at V and 6 bases at J; junction bases unmatched: 8. The germline V gene encodes CDR1 SEHNR and CDR2 FQNEAQ (reference sequence). For the CDR3, the DNA is TGTGCCAGCAGCCCCGGGACAGGGATGGGCGAGCAGTACTTC. Its protein product is CASSPGTGMGEQYF.

The chain recombines TRBV4-3 with TRBJ1-2, with TRBD1 matching over 10 bases. The germline gives CDR1 LGHNA, CDR2 YSLEER. With 5 bases clipped from V and 4 bases from J, the junction kept 10 bases outside the gene matches. This CDR3 has 16 residues. CDR3 bases: TGCGCCAGCAGCAAAAGTGGGACAGGGGCTTCCTATGGCTACACCTTC. This translates into CASSKSGTGASYGYTF.